This T cell receptor beta chain was documented in a study of blood T cells in healthy people across ages. A J-beta primer mix and a sample-barcoded 5' primer were used in a second PCR of roughly 6 to 12 cycles. TCRdb fed the 5' RACE reads into MiXCR, producing one record per CDR3 protein. The table lists hundreds of thousands of distinct CDR3 sequences, 56% of them singletons. CDR1 is SGHKS, CDR2 YYEKEE, per germline (reference sequence). V dropped 0 bases and J dropped 2; count of bases not matched to a gene: 5. This CDR3 spans 17 amino acids. Source material: blood. The chain joins TRBV5-5 to TRBJ2-5; the match to TRBD2 covers 12 bases. The sequence came from a man aged 40-49 years in good health. CDR3 in DNA: TGTGCCAGCAGCTTGGGCCGGACTAGCGGGGAACAAGAGACCCAGTACTTC. Amino acids: CASSLGRTSGEQETQYF.